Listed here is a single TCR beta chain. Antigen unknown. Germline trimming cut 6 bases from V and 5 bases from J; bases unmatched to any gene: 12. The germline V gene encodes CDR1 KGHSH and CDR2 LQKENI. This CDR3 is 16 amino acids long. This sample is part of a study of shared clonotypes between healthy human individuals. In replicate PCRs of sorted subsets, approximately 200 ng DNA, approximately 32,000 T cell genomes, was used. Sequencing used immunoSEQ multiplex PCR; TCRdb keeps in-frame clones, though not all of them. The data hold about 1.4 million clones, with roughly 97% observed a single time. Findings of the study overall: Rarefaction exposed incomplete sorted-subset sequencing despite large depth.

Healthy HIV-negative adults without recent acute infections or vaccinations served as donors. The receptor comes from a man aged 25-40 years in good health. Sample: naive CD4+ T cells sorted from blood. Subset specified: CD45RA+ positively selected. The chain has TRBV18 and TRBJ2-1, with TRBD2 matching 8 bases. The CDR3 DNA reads TGTGCCAGCTCCCTCCGACCGAGCGGGGGTCACAATGAGCAGTTCTTC. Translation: CASSLRPSGGHNEQFF.